This paragraph covers one TCR beta chain sequence. Its antigen is currently unknown. The V gene end was trimmed by 6 bases and the J gene end by 3 bases; junction bases not matched to a gene: 7. The CDR3 length is 15 residues. The germline CDR1 and CDR2 sequences are LGHNA and YNFKEQ. The record originates from a study of early T cells in non-severe SARS-CoV-2 infection. TCRdb called the 5' RACE reads again in MiXCR, with one record for every CDR3 protein. This table holds under 85,000 distinct CDR3 sequences, 12% found once. The study, taken as a whole, reports: Matching results from VDJdb favored anti-spike CD8 responses, leaving private and CD4 specificities undetected.

The TCR originated in an adult who was a healthcare worker with PCR-confirmed SARS-CoV-2 infection or an uninfected control (not recorded which). The rearrangement joins TRBV4-2 to TRBJ2-1; 8 bases are shared with TRBD2. The sample taken for sequencing was whole blood. This CDR3 reads CASRSTSDYYNEQFF. CDR3 DNA: TGTGCCAGCAGATCGACTAGCGATTACTACAATGAGCAGTTCTTC.